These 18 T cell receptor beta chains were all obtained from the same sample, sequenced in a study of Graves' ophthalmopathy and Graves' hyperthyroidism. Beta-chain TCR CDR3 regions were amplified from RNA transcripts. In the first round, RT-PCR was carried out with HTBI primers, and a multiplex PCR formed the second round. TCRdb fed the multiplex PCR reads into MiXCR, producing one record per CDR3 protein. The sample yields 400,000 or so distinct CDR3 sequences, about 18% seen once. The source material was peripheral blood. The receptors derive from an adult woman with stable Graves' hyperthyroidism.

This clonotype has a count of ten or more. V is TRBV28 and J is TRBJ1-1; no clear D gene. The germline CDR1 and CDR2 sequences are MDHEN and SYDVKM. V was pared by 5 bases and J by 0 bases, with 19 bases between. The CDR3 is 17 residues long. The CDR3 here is CASSPGLGRSLNTEAFF. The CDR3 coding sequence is TGTGCCAGCAGTCCAGGACTGGGTCGATCTTTGAACACTGAAGCTTTCTTT. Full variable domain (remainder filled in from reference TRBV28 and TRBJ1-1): DVKVTQSSRYLVKRTGEKVFLECVQDMDHENMFWYRQDPGLGLRLIYFSYDVKMKEKGDIPEGYSVSREKKERFSLILESASTNQTSMYLCASSPGLGRSLNTEAFFGQGTRLTVV.

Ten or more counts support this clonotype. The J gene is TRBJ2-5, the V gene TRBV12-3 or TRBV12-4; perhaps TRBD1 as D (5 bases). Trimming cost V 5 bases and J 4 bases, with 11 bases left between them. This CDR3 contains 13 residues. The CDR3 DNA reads TGTGCCAGCAGTCCAGGGCGAGCAGAGACCCAGTACTTC. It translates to CASSPGRAETQYF.

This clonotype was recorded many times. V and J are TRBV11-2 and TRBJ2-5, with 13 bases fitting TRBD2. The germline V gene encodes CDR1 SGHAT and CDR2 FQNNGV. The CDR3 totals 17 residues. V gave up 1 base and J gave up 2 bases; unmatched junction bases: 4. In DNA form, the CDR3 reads TGTGCCAGCAGCTTAGGACTAGCGGGGGGCTCACAAGAGACCCAGTACTTC. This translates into CASSLGLAGGSQETQYF.

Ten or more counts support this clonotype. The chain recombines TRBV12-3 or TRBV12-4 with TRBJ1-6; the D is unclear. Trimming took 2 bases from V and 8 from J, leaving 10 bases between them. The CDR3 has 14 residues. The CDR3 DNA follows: TGTGCCAGCAGTTTAAGGGCGTCGGATTCACCCCTCCACTTT. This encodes CASSLRASDSPLHF.

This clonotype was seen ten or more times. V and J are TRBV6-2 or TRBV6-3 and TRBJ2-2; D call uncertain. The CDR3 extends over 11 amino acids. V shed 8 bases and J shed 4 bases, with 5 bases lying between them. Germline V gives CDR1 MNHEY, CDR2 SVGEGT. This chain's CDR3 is CASELTGELFF. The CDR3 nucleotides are TGTGCCAGCGAGCTCACCGGGGAGCTGTTTTTT.

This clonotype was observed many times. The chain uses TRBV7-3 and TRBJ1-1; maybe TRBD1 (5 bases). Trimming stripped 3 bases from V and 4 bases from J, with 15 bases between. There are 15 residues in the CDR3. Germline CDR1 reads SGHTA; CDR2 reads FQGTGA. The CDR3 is CASSLVGGPGTEAFF. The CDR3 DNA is TGTGCCAGCAGCTTGGTCGGGGGTCCGGGCACTGAAGCTTTCTTT.

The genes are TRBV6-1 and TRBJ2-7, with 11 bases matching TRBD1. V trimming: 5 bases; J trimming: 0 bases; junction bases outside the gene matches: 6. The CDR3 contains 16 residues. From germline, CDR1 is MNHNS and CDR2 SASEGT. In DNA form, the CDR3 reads TGTGCCAGCAGTCGAGGTGGGACAGGGGGCTCCTACGAGCAGTACTTC. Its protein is CASSRGGTGGSYEQYF.

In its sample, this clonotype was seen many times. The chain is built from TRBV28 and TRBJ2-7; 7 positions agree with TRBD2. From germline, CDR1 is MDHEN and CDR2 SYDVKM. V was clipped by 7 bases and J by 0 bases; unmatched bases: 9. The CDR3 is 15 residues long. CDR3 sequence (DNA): TGTGCCAGCACGCCCCAGCGGGGTGGCTCCTACGAGCAGTACTTC. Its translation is CASTPQRGGSYEQYF. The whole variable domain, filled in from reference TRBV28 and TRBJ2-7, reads DVKVTQSSRYLVKRTGEKVFLECVQDMDHENMFWYRQDPGLGLRLIYFSYDVKMKEKGDIPEGYSVSREKKERFSLILESASTNQTSMYLCASTPQRGGSYEQYFGPGTRLTVT.

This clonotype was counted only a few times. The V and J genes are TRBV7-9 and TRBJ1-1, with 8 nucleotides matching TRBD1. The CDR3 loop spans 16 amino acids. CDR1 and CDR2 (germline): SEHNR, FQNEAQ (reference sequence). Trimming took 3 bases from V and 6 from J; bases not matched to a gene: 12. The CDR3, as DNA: TGTGCCAGCAGCTTTGGTGCAGGGGGCGTCACGGCTGAAGCTTTCTTT. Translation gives CASSFGAGGVTAEAFF. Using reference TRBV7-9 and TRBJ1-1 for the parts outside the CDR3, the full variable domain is DTGVSQNPRHKITKRGQNVTFRCDPISEHNRLYWYRQTLGQGPEFLTYFQNEAQLEKSRLLSDRFSAERPKGSFSTLEIQRTEQGDSAMYLCASSFGAGGVTAEAFFGQGTRLTVV.

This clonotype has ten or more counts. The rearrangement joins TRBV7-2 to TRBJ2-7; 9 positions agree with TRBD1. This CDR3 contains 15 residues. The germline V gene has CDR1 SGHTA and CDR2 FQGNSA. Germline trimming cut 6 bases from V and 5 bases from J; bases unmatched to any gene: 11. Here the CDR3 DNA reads TGTGCCAGCAGGCGACCGGGACAGGGATTCCACGAGCAGTACTTC. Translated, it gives CASRRPGQGFHEQYF.

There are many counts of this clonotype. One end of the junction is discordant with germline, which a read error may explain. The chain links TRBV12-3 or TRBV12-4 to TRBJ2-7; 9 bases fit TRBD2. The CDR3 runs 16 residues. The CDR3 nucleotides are TGTGCCACCAAACCAACGGGCGGGAGGGCCTCCAACGAGCAGTACTTC. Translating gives CATKPTGGRASNEQYF.

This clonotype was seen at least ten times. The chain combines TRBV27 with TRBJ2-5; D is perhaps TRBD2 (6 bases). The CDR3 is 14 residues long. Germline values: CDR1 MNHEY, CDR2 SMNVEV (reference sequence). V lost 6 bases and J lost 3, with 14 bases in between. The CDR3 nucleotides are TGTGCCAGCAGGAGGAGGGTTCGGGAAGAGACCCAGTACTTC. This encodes CASRRRVREETQYF.

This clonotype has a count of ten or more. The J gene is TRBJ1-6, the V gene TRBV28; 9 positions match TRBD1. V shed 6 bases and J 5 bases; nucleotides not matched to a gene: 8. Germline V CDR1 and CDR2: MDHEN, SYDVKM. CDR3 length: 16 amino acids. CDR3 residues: CASRLIRDRDNSPLHF. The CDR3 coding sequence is TGTGCCAGCAGGCTGATCCGGGACAGGGATAATTCACCCCTCCACTTT.

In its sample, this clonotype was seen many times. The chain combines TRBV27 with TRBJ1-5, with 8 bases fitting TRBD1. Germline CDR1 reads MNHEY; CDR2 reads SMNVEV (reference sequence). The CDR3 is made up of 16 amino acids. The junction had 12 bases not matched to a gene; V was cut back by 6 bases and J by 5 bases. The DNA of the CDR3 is TGTGCCAGCAGAGGCGCAGGGGGCGGGTGGGATCAGCCCCAGCATTTT. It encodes CASRGAGGGWDQPQHF.

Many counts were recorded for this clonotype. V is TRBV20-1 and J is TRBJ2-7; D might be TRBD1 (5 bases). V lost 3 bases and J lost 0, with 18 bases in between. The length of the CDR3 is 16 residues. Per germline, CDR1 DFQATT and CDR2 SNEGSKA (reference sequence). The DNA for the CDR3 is TGCAGTGCTAGTGGGCAGGGCGTTACAGTCTCCTACGAGCAGTACTTC. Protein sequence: CSASGQGVTVSYEQYF.

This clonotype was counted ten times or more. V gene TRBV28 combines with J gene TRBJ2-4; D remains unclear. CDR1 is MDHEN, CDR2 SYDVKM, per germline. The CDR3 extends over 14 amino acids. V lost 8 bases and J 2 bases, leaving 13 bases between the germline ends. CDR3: CASESPNSKNIQYF. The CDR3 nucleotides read TGTGCCAGCGAAAGCCCGAATTCCAAAAACATTCAGTACTTC.

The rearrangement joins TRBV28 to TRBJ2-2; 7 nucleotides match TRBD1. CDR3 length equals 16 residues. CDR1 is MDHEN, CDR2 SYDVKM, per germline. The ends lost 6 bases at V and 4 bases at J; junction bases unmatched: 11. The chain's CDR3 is CASRLLQGQFTGELFF. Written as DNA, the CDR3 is TGTGCCAGCAGACTACTCCAGGGACAGTTCACCGGGGAGCTGTTTTTT.

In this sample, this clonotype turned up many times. This chain's CDR3 is CASRFGQGEITYEQYF. The CDR3 DNA reads as TGTGCCAGCAGATTCGGACAGGGGGAAATAACCTACGAGCAGTACTTC. The chain has TRBV28 and TRBJ2-7; 10 bases are a match to TRBD1. Germline V lookup: CDR1 MDHEN, CDR2 SYDVKM. Trimming removed 6 bases from V and 2 bases from J; junction bases left unmatched: 10. The CDR3 consists of 16 residues. Full variable domain (missing parts from reference TRBV28 and TRBJ2-7): DVKVTQSSRYLVKRTGEKVFLECVQDMDHENMFWYRQDPGLGLRLIYFSYDVKMKEKGDIPEGYSVSREKKERFSLILESASTNQTSMYLCASRFGQGEITYEQYFGPGTRLTVT.